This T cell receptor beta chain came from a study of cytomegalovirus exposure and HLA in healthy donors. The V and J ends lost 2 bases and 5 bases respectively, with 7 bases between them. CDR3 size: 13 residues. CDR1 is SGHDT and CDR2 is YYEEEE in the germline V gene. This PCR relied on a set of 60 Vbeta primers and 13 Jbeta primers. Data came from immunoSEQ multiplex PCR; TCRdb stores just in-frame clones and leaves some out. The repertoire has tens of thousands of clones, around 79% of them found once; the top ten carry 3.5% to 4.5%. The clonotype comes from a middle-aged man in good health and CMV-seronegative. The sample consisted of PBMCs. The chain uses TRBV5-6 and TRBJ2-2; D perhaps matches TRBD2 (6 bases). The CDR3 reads CASSLGGTGELFF. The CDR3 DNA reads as TGTGCCAGCAGCTTAGGAGGGACCGGGGAGCTGTTTTTT. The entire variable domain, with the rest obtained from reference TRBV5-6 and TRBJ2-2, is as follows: DAGVTQSPTHLIKTRGQQVTLRCSPKSGHDTVSWYQQALGQGPQFIFQYYEEEERQRGNFPDRFSGHQFPNYSSELNVNALLLGDSALYLCASSLGGTGELFFGEGSRLTVL.